This TCR beta chain was recorded in a study of T-cell reconstitution after alpha-beta-depleted transplantation in children. During its preparation, the TCRbeta library received unique molecular identifiers. TCRdb reprocessed the PCR reads via MiXCR and lists one record per CDR3 protein. The sample carries some 490,000 distinct CDR3 sequences, under 15% recorded once. The CDR3 sequence is 17 residues long. Trimming pared 2 bases from V and 4 bases from J, leaving 18 bases between. Germline lookup yields CDR1 SGHTA and CDR2 FQGTGA. This chain joins TRBV7-3 and TRBJ2-1; D remains unclear. The TCR sequence derives from a human donor who donated a stem cell graft to a child with combined immunodeficiency. This sample comprised PBMCs from the stem cell graft donor, obtained from the stem cell graft. CDR3 nucleotide sequence: TGTGCCAGCAGCTTATCCCCTTACCGAACTAAATACAATGAGCAGTTCTTC. It specifies CASSLSPYRTKYNEQFF. Full variable domain (outside the CDR3, taken from reference TRBV7-3 and TRBJ2-1): GAGVSQTPSNKVTEKGKYVELRCDPISGHTALYWYRQSLGQGPEFLIYFQGTGAADDSGLPNDRFFAVRPEGSVSTLKIQRTERGDSAVYLCASSLSPYRTKYNEQFFGPGTRLTVL.